A selection of T cell receptor beta chains follows, all from one sample in a study of OX40 agonist ivuxolimab in advanced cancers. This table comes from immunoSEQ multiplex PCR, and its TCRdb copy is limited to in-frame clones, with some not included. The sample records 85,000 to 90,000 clones, around 90% being singletons. Here the sequenced sample was CD4+ or CD8+ T cells sorted from blood, taken in a trial of the OX40 agonist ivuxolimab. The receptors derive from an adult with an advanced solid tumor such as melanoma, head and neck, liver or kidney cancer. Both conserved end residues are part of each CDR3. Each record gives: J gene, D gene, V gene, clone size, CDR3 DNA, CDR3 protein. The D gene is left open where the match is weak. Clone size is shown for a subset of rows, as once, few, many or a class of expanded clone.

j_gene: TRBJ1-6; d_gene: .; v_gene: TRBV5-3; abundance: .; CDR3nt: TGTGCCAGAAGCTTCGGGGCCCCTCGGACCCTCCACTTT; CDR3aa: CARSFGAPRTLHF
j_gene: TRBJ1-2; d_gene: .; v_gene: TRBV6-1; abundance: .; CDR3nt: TGTGCCAGCAGTGGACCAGGGGATGGCTATGGCTACACCTTC; CDR3aa: CASSGPGDGYGYTF
j_gene: TRBJ1-5; d_gene: .; v_gene: TRBV2; abundance: .; CDR3nt: TGTGCCAGCAGACGGGAACAGGGCAATCAGCCCCAGCATTTT; CDR3aa: CASRREQGNQPQHF
j_gene: TRBJ2-7; d_gene: .; v_gene: TRBV11-2; abundance: .; CDR3nt: TGTGCCAGCAGCGCGACCTACGAGCAGTACTTC; CDR3aa: CASSATYEQYF
j_gene: TRBJ1-3; d_gene: .; v_gene: TRBV6-5; abundance: .; CDR3nt: TGTGCCAGCAGAGGGTGGCAGGACACCATATATTTT; CDR3aa: CASRGWQDTIYF
j_gene: TRBJ2-7; d_gene: TRBD2; v_gene: TRBV5-1; abundance: .; CDR3nt: TGCGCCAGCACCACGGGACTAGCGGGATCCTACGAGCAGTACTTC; CDR3aa: CASTTGLAGSYEQYF
j_gene: TRBJ2-5; d_gene: .; v_gene: TRBV29-1; abundance: .; CDR3nt: TGCAGCGTTGAAGATCTCGAGACCCAGTACTTC; CDR3aa: CSVEDLETQYF
j_gene: TRBJ1-2; d_gene: TRBD1; v_gene: TRBV7-8; abundance: few; CDR3nt: TGTGCCAGCAGCTTGGGGACAGCTAACTATGGCTACACCTTC; CDR3aa: CASSLGTANYGYTF
j_gene: TRBJ2-4; d_gene: .; v_gene: TRBV5-1; abundance: .; CDR3nt: TGCGCCAGCAGCCCAGGACGGCGGGACATTCAGTACTTC; CDR3aa: CASSPGRRDIQYF
j_gene: TRBJ2-3; d_gene: TRBD2; v_gene: TRBV18; abundance: .; CDR3nt: TGTGCCAGCTCAGCGACTAGCGGACCTAGCACAGATACGCAGTATTTT; CDR3aa: CASSATSGPSTDTQYF
j_gene: TRBJ2-1; d_gene: .; v_gene: TRBV5-1; abundance: .; CDR3nt: TGCGCCAGCAGCGTTGGGGGGTACAATGAGCAGTTCTTC; CDR3aa: CASSVGGYNEQFF
j_gene: TRBJ2-1; d_gene: .; v_gene: TRBV4-1; abundance: .; CDR3nt: TGCGCCAGCAGCCAAGGGGTTAGCGGATCCTACAATGAGCAGTTCTTC; CDR3aa: CASSQGVSGSYNEQFF
j_gene: TRBJ2-7; d_gene: .; v_gene: TRBV21-1; abundance: once; CDR3nt: TGTGCCAGCAGCAAAGGGGACTCCGCTTCCTACGAGCAGTACTTC; CDR3aa: CASSKGDSASYEQYF
j_gene: TRBJ2-3; d_gene: .; v_gene: TRBV19; abundance: .; CDR3nt: TGTGCCAGTAGTCCATCTGACAGGACAGATACGCAGTATTTT; CDR3aa: CASSPSDRTDTQYF
j_gene: TRBJ2-7; d_gene: TRBD1; v_gene: TRBV6-4; abundance: .; CDR3nt: TGTGCCAGCAGCGAAACGGCAGGGGGCGGTCAGTACTTC; CDR3aa: CASSETAGGGQYF
j_gene: TRBJ1-3; d_gene: .; v_gene: TRBV19; abundance: .; CDR3nt: TGTGCCAGTAGTGCCTTTTCAAGCCCTGGAAACACCATATATTTT; CDR3aa: CASSAFSSPGNTIYF
j_gene: TRBJ2-2; d_gene: .; v_gene: TRBV21-1; abundance: .; CDR3nt: TGTGCCAGCAGCACATACCCGACTAGCGGGATCACCGGGGAGCTGTTTTTT; CDR3aa: CASSTYPTSGITGELFF
j_gene: TRBJ2-1; d_gene: TRBD2; v_gene: TRBV10-3; abundance: .; CDR3nt: TGTGCCATCAGTGAGTCGTGGAGCGGGGGTATCTACAATGAGCAGTTCTTC; CDR3aa: CAISESWSGGIYNEQFF
j_gene: TRBJ2-3; d_gene: .; v_gene: TRBV28; abundance: few; CDR3nt: TGTGCCAGCAGTCGCAGGGCGGAGGGAGATACGCAGTATTTT; CDR3aa: CASSRRAEGDTQYF
j_gene: TRBJ2-7; d_gene: .; v_gene: TRBV11-2; abundance: .; CDR3nt: TGTGCCAGCAGCACTCCCCGGAACTACGAGCAGTACTTC; CDR3aa: CASSTPRNYEQYF
j_gene: TRBJ1-1; d_gene: .; v_gene: TRBV28; abundance: .; CDR3nt: TGTGCCAGCACCGAATGGTGGAGCACTGAAGCTTTCTTT; CDR3aa: CASTEWWSTEAFF
j_gene: TRBJ2-5; d_gene: .; v_gene: TRBV7-2; abundance: .; CDR3nt: TGTGCCAGCAGCGAAGGGGCGGGAGAGACCCAGTACTTC; CDR3aa: CASSEGAGETQYF
j_gene: TRBJ2-7; d_gene: .; v_gene: TRBV5-5; abundance: .; CDR3nt: TGTGCCAGCAGCTTTTCCCTCCGAGACGGGGGCTACGAGCAGTACTTC; CDR3aa: CASSFSLRDGGYEQYF
j_gene: TRBJ1-3; d_gene: .; v_gene: TRBV25-1; abundance: .; CDR3nt: TGTGCCAGCAGTGATGCCAGAGGCTCTGGAAACACCATATATTTT; CDR3aa: CASSDARGSGNTIYF
j_gene: TRBJ1-1; d_gene: TRBD1; v_gene: TRBV9; abundance: .; CDR3nt: TGTGCCAGCAGCGCCAATACAGGGGGCCAAGCTTTCTTT; CDR3aa: CASSANTGGQAFF
j_gene: TRBJ2-1; d_gene: TRBD2; v_gene: TRBV6-5; abundance: .; CDR3nt: TGTGCCAGCAGAAAGTGGGGGGCGGGAGGTAATGAGCAGTTCTTC; CDR3aa: CASRKWGAGGNEQFF
j_gene: TRBJ2-6; d_gene: .; v_gene: TRBV28; abundance: once; CDR3nt: TGTGCCAGCAGTTTCGTGTCCGGGGCCAACGTCCTGACTTTC; CDR3aa: CASSFVSGANVLTF
j_gene: TRBJ1-1; d_gene: .; v_gene: TRBV18; abundance: .; CDR3nt: TGTGCCAGCTCACCTGATGGGGCCACTGAAGCTTTCTTT; CDR3aa: CASSPDGATEAFF
j_gene: TRBJ2-7; d_gene: TRBD2; v_gene: TRBV2; abundance: .; CDR3nt: TGTGCCAGCTTCGGGACTAGCGGATACTACGAGCAGTACTTC; CDR3aa: CASFGTSGYYEQYF
j_gene: TRBJ1-1; d_gene: .; v_gene: TRBV30; abundance: .; CDR3nt: TGTGCCTGGAGTGGGGCAGGACACACTGAAGCTTTCTTT; CDR3aa: CAWSGAGHTEAFF